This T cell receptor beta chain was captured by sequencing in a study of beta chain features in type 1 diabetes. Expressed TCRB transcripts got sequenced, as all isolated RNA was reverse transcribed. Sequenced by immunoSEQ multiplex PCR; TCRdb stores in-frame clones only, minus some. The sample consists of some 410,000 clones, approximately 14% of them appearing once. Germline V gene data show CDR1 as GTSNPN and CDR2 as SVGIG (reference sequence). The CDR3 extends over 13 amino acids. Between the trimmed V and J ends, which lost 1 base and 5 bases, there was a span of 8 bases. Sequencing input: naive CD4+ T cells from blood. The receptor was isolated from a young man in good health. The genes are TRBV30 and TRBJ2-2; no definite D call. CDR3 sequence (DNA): TGTGCCTGGAGTGGAATCTTTACCGGGGAGCTGTTTTTT. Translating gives CAWSGIFTGELFF. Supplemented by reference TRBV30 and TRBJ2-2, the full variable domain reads SQTIHQWPATLVQPVGSPLSLECTVEGTSNPNLYWYRQAAGRGLQLLFYSVGIGQISSEVPQNLSASRPQDRQFILSSKKLLLSDSGFYLCAWSGIFTGELFFGEGSRLTVL.